The clone carrying this T cell receptor (beta chain) was recorded a few times. The data were taken from a study of blood T cells in healthy people across ages. Together with a sample-barcoded 5' primer, a J-beta primer mix was included in a second PCR lasting about 6 to 11 cycles. Every individual sample yielded 2.5 million or more paired-end reads (each containing CDR3). From the 5' RACE reads, TCRdb called clonotypes with MiXCR, one entry per CDR3 protein. The profile shows about 1.7 million distinct CDR3 sequences, 25% to 30% of them singletons. Germline loops: CDR1 MNHEY, CDR2 SMNVEV (reference sequence). Trimming removed 4 bases at V and 5 bases at J, with 14 bases between. The CDR3 runs to 14 residues.

The chain links TRBV27 to TRBJ2-5; D is ambiguous. The source is a woman between 25 and 40 years old in good health. The sample consisted of blood. CDR3 nucleotide sequence: TGTGCCAGCAGTTCTGAACCGGCCAGGGAGACCCAGTACTTC. Protein: CASSSEPARETQYF.